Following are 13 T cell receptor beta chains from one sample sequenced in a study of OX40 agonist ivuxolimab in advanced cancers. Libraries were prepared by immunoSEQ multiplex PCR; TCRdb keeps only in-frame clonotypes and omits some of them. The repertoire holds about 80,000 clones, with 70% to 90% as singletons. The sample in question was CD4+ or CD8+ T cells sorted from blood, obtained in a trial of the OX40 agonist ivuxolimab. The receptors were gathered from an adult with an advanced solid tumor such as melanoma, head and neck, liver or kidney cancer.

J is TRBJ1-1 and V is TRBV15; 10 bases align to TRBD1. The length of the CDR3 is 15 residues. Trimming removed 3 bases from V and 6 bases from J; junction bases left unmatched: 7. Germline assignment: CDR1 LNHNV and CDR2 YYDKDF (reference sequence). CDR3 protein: CATSSRQGAIAEAFF. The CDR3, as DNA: TGTGCCACCAGCAGCAGACAGGGGGCTATAGCTGAAGCTTTCTTT.

Written as DNA, the CDR3 is TGTGCCAGCAGCTTAGGAAGGACAGGGCGACATAACTATGGCTACACCTTC. Residues: CASSLGRTGRHNYGYTF. This sequence joins TRBV13 and TRBJ1-2; the match to TRBD1 covers 8 bases. J lost 1 base, V lost 0 bases, and 7 bases had no gene match. The CDR3 is 17 amino acids. CDR1 is PRHDT, CDR2 FYEKMQ, per germline (reference sequence). Full variable domain (remainder filled in from reference TRBV13 and TRBJ1-2): AAGVIQSPRHLIKEKRETATLKCYPIPRHDTVYWYQQGPGQDPQFLISFYEKMQSDKGSIPDRFSAQQFSDYHSELNMSSLELGDSALYFCASSLGRTGRHNYGYTFGSGTRLTVV.

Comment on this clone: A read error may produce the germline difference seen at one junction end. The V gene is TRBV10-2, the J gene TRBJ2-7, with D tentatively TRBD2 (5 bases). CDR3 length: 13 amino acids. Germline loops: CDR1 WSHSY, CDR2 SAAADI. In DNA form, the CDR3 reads TGTGCCAGCAGCGGTCATCGGGCCTACGAGCAGTACTTC. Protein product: CASSGHRAYEQYF.

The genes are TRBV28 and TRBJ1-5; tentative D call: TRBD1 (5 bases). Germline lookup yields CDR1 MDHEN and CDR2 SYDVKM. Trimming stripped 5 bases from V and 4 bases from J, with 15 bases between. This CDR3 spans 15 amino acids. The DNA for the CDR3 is TGTGCCAGCAGTGCAGGCGGTGGGGCTAATCAGCCCCAGCATTTT. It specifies CASSAGGGANQPQHF.

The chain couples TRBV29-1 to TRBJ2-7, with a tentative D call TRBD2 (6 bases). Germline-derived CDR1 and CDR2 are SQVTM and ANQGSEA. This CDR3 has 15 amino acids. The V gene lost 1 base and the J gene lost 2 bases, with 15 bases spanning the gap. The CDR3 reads CSVEGWRGSAYEQYF. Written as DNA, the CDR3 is TGCAGCGTTGAAGGTTGGAGGGGATCAGCCTACGAGCAGTACTTC.

The CDR3 DNA follows: TGTGCCAGCAGCTTAGGGGGTGGGTCAACGGGGACCCAGTACTTC. This gives the protein CASSLGGGSTGTQYF. The rearrangement uses TRBV5-5 and TRBJ2-5; a weak D match, TRBD1 (6 bases). The V end was cut by 2 bases, the J end by 7 bases, with 18 bases between. This CDR3 is 15 amino acids long. The V gene's germline CDR1 is SGHKS and CDR2 YYEKEE (reference sequence).

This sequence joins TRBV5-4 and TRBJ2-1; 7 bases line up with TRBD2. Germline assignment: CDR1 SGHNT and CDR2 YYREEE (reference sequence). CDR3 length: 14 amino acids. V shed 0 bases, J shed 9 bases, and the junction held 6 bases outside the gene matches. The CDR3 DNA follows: TGTGCCAGCAGCTTGGCTGCGACGGGGGGTGAGCAGTTCTTC. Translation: CASSLAATGGEQFF.

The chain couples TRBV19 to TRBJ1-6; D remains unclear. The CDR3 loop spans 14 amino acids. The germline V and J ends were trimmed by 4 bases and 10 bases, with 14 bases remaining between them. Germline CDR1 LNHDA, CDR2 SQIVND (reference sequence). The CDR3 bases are TGTGCCAGTAGTAGCGACCTTGCGTCCTCACCCCTCCACTTT. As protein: CASSSDLASSPLHF. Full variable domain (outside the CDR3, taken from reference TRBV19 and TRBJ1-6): DGGITQSPKYLFRKEGQNVTLSCEQNLNHDAMYWYRQDPGQGLRLIYYSQIVNDFQKGDIAEGYSVSREKKESFPLTVTSAQKNPTAFYLCASSSDLASSPLHFGNGTRLTVT.

CDR3 DNA: TGTGCCAGCAGTGACGAGCGGGGCTGGACCGGGGAGCTGTTTTTT. This encodes CASSDERGWTGELFF. The V and J genes are TRBV6-1 and TRBJ2-2, with TRBD2 matching 7 bases. Germline CDR1 MNHNS, CDR2 SASEGT. The ends lost 3 bases at V and 5 bases at J; junction bases unmatched: 6. The CDR3 length is 15 residues.

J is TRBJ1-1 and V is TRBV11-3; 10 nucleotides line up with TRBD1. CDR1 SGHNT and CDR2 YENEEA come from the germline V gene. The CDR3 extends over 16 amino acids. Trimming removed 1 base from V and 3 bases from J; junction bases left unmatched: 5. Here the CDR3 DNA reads TGTGCCAGCAGCTTAGGAAGGGACAGGGGAGACACTGAAGCTTTCTTT. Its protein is CASSLGRDRGDTEAFF.

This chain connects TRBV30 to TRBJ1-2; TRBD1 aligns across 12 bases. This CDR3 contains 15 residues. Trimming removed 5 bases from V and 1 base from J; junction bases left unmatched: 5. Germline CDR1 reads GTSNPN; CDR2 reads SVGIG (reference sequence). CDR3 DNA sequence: TGTGCCTGGTCCGGGACAGGGGGCCTTAACTATGGCTACACCTTC. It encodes CAWSGTGGLNYGYTF.

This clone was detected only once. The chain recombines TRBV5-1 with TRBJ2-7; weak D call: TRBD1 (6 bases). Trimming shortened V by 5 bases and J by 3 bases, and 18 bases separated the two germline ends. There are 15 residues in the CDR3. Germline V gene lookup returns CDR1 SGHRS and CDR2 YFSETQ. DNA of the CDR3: TGCGCCAGCAGTTCTTTCGGAGGACAGAACTACGAGCAGTACTTC. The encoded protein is CASSSFGGQNYEQYF. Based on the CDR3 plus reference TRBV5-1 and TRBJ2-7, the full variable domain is KAGVTQTPRYLIKTRGQQVTLSCSPISGHRSVSWYQQTPGQGLQFLFEYFSETQRNKGNFPGRFSGRQFSNSRSEMNVSTLELGDSALYLCASSSFGGQNYEQYFGPGTRLTVT.

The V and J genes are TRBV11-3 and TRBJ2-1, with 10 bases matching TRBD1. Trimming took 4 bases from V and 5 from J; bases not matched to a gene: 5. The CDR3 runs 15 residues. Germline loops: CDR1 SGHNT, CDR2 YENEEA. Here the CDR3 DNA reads TGTGCCAGCAGCTCCCGGGACAGGGGTCACAATGAGCAGTTCTTC. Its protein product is CASSSRDRGHNEQFF.